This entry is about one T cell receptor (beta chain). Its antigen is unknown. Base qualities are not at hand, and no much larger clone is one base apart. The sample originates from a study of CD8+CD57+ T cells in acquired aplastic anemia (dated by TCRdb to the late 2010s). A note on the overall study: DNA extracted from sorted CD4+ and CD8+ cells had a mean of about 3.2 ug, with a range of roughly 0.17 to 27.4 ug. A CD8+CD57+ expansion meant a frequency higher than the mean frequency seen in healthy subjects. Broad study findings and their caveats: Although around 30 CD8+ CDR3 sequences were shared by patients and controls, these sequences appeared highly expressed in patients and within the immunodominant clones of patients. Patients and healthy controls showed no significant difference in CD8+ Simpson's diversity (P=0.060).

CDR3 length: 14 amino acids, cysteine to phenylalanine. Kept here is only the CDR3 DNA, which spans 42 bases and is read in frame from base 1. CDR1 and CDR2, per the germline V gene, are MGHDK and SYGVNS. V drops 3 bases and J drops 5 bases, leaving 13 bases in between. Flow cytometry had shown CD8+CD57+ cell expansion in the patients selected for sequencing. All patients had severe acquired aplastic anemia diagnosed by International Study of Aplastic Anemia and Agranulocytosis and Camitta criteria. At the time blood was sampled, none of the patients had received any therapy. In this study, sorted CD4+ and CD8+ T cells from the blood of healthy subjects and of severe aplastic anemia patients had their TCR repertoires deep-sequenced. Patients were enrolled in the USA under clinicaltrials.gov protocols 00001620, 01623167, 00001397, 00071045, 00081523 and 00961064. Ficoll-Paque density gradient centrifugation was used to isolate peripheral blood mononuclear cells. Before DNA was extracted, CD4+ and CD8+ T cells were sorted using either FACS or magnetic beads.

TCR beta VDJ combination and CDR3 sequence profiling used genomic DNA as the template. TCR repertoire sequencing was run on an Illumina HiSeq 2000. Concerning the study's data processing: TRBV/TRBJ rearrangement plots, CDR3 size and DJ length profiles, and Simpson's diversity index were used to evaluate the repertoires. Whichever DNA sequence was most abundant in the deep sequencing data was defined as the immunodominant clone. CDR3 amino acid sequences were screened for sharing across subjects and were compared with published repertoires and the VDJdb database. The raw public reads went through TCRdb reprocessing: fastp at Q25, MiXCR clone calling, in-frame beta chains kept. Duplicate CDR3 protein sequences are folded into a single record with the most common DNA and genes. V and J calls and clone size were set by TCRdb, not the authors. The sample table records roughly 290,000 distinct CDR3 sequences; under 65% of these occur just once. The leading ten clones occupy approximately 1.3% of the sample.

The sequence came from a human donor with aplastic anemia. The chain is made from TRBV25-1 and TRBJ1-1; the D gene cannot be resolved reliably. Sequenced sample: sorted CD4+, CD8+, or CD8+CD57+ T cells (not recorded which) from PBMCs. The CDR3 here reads CASSESTGFTEAFF. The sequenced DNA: TGTGCCAGCAGTGAGTCAACTGGATTTACTGAAGCTTTCTTT.